Presented here are 4 T cell receptor beta chains from one specimen sequenced in a study of post-analysis software for immune sequencing data. Study-wide results and limits: The five TRBV segments detected at higher frequency in patients than in controls included TRBV5-6, TRBV5-1 and TRBV20-1.

Their antigen targets remain unknown. The authors incorporated unique molecular identifiers into the TCR beta cDNA libraries. TCRdb re-derived calls from the PCR reads in MiXCR, one entry per CDR3 protein. Among under 900,000 distinct CDR3 sequences listed, roughly 58% were seen once. The specimen sequenced was blood. These receptors all stem from a girl aged 10 to 17 with multiple sclerosis.

J is TRBJ2-3 and V is TRBV20-1; 10 bases map to TRBD2. Germline V lookup: CDR1 DFQATT, CDR2 SNEGSKA (reference sequence). The CDR3 runs 15 residues. Losses at the gene ends were 2 bases for V and 2 bases for J; bases not matched to a gene: 4. The CDR3 region has the DNA TGCAGTGCTAGACTAGGACTAGCGGACACAGATACGCAGTATTTT. It translates to CSARLGLADTDTQYF.

This clonotype was counted between two and nine times. The chain is built from TRBV20-1 and TRBJ2-4; unclear D gene. TRBJ2-7 explains the end of the DNA better; the J call may be wrong. CDR3 length equals 11 residues. Germline lookup yields CDR1 DFQATT and CDR2 SNEGSKA (reference sequence). The CDR3 coding sequence is TGCAGTGCTAAGGATGCTTACGAGCAGTACTTC. It is translated as CSAKDAYEQYF.

In this sample, this clonotype turned up a few times. The rearrangement links TRBV7-2 to TRBJ2-3; D not resolved. The CDR3 is 14 amino acids. The germline V gene encodes CDR1 SGHTA and CDR2 FQGNSA. The V end lost 3 bases, the J end lost 1 base, and 8 bases lay between the germline ends. CDR3 nucleotide sequence: TGTGCCAGCAGCTTCGTAGGAGGCACAGATACGCAGTATTTT. This codes for CASSFVGGTDTQYF. Supplemented by reference TRBV7-2 and TRBJ2-3, the full variable domain reads GAGVSQSPSNKVTEKGKDVELRCDPISGHTALYWYRQSLGQGLEFLIYFQGNSAPDKSGLPSDRFSAERTGGSVSTLTIQRTQQEDSAVYLCASSFVGGTDTQYFGPGTRLTVL.

The chain employs TRBV7-9 and TRBJ2-7; D is perhaps TRBD1 or TRBD2 (5 bases each). CDR1 is SEHNR, CDR2 FQNEAQ, per germline (reference sequence). There are 14 residues in the CDR3. V lost 2 bases and J lost 4, with 12 bases in between. In DNA, the CDR3 is TGTGCCAGCAGCTTACCGGGACGCACTTACGAGCAGTACTTC. Residues: CASSLPGRTYEQYF.